This note documents a single T cell receptor beta chain sequence. Germline assignment: CDR1 SNHLY and CDR2 FYNNEI. The CDR3 is 19 residues long. The V segment lost 7 bases and the J segment 6 bases; nucleotides outside the gene matches: 20. The sample belongs to a study of blood T cell repertoires in COVID-19. TCRdb's table, derived via immunoSEQ multiplex PCR, lists solely in-frame clones and lacks some. Among under 300,000 clones listed, about 88% were seen once. The sequence came from a woman aged 45 to 65 who had recovered from COVID-19. This chain uses TRBV2 with TRBJ2-7; 14 positions agree with TRBD2. The sequenced sample was PBMCs or T cells enriched from blood (not recorded which). CDR3 in DNA: TGTGCCAGCATCGGGACTAGCGGGAGATTCAGCGGTACCGGGGGCGAGCAGTACTTC. Translation gives CASIGTSGRFSGTGGEQYF.